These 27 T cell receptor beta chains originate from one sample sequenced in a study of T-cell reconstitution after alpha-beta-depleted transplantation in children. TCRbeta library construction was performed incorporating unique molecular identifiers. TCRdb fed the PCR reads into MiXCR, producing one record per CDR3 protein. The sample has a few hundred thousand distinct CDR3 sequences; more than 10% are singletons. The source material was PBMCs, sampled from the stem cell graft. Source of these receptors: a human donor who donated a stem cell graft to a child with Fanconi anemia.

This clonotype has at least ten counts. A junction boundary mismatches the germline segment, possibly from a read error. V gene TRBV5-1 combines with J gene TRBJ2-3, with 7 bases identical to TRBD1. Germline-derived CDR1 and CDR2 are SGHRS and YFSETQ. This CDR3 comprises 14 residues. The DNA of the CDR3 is TGTGCCAGCAGCTTGGGGACAGGCACAGATACGCAGTATTTT. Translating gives CASSLGTGTDTQYF.

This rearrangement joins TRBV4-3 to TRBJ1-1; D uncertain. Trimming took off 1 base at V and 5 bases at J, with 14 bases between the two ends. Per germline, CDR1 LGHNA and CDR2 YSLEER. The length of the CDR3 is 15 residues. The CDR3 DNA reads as TGCGCCAGCAGCCAAGGAACCTTCCGTCGGACTGAAGCTTTCTTT. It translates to CASSQGTFRRTEAFF.

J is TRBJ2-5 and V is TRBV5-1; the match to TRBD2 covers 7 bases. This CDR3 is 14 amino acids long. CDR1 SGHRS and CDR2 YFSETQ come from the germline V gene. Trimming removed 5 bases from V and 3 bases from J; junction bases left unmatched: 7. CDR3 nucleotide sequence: TGCGCCAGCAGACGGGGACTAACTGAAGAGACCCAGTACTTC. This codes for CASRRGLTEETQYF.

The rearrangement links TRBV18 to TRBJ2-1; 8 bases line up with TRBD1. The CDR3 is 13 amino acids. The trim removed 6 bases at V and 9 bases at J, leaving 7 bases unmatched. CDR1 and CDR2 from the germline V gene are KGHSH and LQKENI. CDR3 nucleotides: TGTGCCAGCTCTCTGGACAGGGTCAGTGAGCAGTTCTTC. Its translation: CASSLDRVSEQFF.

Here the CDR3 DNA reads TGCAGCGTTGAGAGGGGCCCTAACTATGGCTACACCTTC. Amino acids: CSVERGPNYGYTF. The chain links TRBV29-1 to TRBJ1-2; weak D call: TRBD1 (5 bases). The V gene's germline CDR1 is SQVTM and CDR2 ANQGSEA. The CDR3 spans 13 residues. Trimming pared 3 bases from V and 0 bases from J, leaving 8 bases between.

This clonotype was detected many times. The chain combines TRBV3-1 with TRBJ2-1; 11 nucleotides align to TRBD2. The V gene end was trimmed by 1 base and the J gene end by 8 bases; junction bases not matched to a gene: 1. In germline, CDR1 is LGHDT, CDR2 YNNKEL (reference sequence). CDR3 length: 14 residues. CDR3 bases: TGTGCCAGCAGCCAAGGTAGCGGGGGGGATGAGCAGTTCTTC. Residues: CASSQGSGGDEQFF.

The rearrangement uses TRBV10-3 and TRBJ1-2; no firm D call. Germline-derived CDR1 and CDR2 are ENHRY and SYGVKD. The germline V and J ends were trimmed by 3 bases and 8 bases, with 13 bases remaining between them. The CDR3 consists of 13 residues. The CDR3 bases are TGTGCCATCAGTGACGGGCAGGAGGTCGGCTACACCTTC. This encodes CAISDGQEVGYTF.

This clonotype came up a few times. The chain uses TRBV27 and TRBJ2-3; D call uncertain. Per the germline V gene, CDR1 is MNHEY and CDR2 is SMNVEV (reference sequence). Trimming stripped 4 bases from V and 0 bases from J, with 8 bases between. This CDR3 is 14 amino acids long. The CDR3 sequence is CASSSLFSTDTQYF. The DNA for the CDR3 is TGTGCCAGCAGTTCCCTTTTTAGCACAGATACGCAGTATTTT.

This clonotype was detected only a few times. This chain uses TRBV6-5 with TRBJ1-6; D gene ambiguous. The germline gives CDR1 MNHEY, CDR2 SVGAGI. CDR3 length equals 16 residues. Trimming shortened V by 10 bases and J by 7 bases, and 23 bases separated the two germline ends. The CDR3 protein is CATGRRSGVENSPLHF. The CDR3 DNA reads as TGTGCCACCGGTCGACGGTCCGGTGTCGAAAATTCACCCCTCCACTTT.

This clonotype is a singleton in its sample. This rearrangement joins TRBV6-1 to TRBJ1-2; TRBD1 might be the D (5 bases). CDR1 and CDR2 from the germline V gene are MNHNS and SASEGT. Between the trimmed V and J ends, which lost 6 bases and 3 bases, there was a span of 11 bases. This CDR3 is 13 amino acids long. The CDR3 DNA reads TGTGCCAGCAGCCGGGACCTGCACTATGGCTACACCTTC. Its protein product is CASSRDLHYGYTF.

CDR3 coding DNA: TGCAGCGTTGATGGCCTAGAGGGGATCGGTGGCTACACCTTC. Its translation is CSVDGLEGIGGYTF. The chain has TRBV29-1 and TRBJ1-2; tentatively, D is TRBD1 (5 bases). V was clipped by 3 bases and J by 7 bases, with 18 bases between them. Looked up from germline, CDR1 is SQVTM and CDR2 is ANQGSEA. The CDR3 has 14 residues.

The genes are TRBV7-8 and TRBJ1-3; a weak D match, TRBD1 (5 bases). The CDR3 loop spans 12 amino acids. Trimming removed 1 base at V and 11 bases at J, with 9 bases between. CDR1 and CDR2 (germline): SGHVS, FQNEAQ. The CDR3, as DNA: TGTGCCAGCAGCTTAGTGGGGGAACCCATATATTTT. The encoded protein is CASSLVGEPIYF.

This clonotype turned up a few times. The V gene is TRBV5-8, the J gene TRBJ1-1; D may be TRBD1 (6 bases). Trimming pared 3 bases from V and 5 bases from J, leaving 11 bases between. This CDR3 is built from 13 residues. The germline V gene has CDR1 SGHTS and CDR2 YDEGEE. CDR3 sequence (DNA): TGTGCCAGCAGCTCTTGGAGGGGGACTGAAGCTTTCTTT. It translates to CASSSWRGTEAFF.

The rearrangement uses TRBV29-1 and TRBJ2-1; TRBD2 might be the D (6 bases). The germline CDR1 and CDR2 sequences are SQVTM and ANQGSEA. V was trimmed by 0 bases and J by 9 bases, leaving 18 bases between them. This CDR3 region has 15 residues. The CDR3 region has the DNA TGCAGCGTTGAAGATAGGAGGGTAGAGACCGGTGAGCAGTTCTTC. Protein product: CSVEDRRVETGEQFF.

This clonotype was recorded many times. CDR3 sequence: CASSAYQETQYF. In DNA form, the CDR3 reads TGTGCCAGCAGCGCTTACCAAGAGACCCAGTACTTC. V gene TRBV7-6 combines with J gene TRBJ2-5; D not resolved. Germline V lookup: CDR1 SGHVS, CDR2 FNYEAQ. Trimming took off 5 bases at V and 0 bases at J, with 4 bases between the two ends. The CDR3 is 12 residues long.

Here the CDR3 reads CASSLGPGTGGPDTQYF. In nucleotides, the CDR3 is TGCGCCAGCAGCTTGGGGCCCGGGACAGGGGGACCAGATACGCAGTATTTT. This chain joins TRBV5-1 and TRBJ2-3; 11 nucleotides match TRBD1. The CDR3 runs to 17 residues. J was trimmed by 4 bases and V by 0 bases; bases with no gene match: 7. The germline V gene has CDR1 SGHRS and CDR2 YFSETQ.

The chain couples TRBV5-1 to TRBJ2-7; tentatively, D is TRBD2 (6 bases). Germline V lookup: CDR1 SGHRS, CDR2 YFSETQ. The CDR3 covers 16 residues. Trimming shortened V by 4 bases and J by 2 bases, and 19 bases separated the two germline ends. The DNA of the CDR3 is TGCGCCAGCAGCGTCGATGAGGGGACTGTCGCCTACGAGCAGTACTTC. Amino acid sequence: CASSVDEGTVAYEQYF.

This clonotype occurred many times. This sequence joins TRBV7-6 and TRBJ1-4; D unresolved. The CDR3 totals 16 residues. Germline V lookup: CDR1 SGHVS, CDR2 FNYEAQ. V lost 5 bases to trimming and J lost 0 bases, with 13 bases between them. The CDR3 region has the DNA TGTGCCAGCAGCACGTGGACCGCTACAACTAATGAAAAACTGTTTTTT. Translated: CASSTWTATTNEKLFF.

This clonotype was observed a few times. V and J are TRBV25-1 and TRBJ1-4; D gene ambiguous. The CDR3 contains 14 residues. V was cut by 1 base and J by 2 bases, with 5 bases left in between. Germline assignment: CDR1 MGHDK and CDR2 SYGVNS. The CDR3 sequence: CASSELGTNEKLFF. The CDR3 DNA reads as TGTGCCAGCAGTGAATTAGGGACTAATGAAAAACTGTTTTTT.

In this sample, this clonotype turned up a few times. The CDR3 bases are TGTGCCTCTCACGGGGTGACCTACAATGAGCAGTTCTTC. Amino acid sequence: CASHGVTYNEQFF. The chain joins TRBV7-2 to TRBJ2-1; possible D gene TRBD2, 5 bases. CDR1 SGHTA and CDR2 FQGNSA come from the germline V gene. The CDR3 extends over 13 amino acids. Trimming took 11 bases from V and 2 from J, leaving 13 bases between them.

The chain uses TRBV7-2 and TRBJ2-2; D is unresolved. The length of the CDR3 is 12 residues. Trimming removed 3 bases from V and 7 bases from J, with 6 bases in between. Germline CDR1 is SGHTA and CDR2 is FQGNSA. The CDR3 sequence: CASSLRIGELFF. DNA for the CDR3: TGTGCCAGCAGCTTGAGGATCGGGGAGCTGTTTTTT. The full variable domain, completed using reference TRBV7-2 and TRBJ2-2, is GAGVSQSPSNKVTEKGKDVELRCDPISGHTALYWYRQSLGQGLEFLIYFQGNSAPDKSGLPSDRFSAERTGGSVSTLTIQRTQQEDSAVYLCASSLRIGELFFGEGSRLTVL.

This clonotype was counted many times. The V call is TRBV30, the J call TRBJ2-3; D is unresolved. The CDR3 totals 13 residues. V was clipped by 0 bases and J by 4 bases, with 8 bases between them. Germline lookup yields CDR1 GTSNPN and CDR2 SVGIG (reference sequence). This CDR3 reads CAWSVRASDTQYF. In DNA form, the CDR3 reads TGTGCCTGGAGTGTACGGGCTTCAGATACGCAGTATTTT.

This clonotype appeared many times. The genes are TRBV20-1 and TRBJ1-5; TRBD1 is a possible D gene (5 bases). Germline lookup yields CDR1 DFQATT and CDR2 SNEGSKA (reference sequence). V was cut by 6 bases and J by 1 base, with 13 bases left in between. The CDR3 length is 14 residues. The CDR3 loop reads CSAPGTLSNQPQHF. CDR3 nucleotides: TGCAGTGCACCCGGGACCTTAAGCAATCAGCCCCAGCATTTT.

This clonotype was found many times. The CDR3 spells CASSEREENYGYTF. The CDR3, as DNA: TGTGCCAGCAGTGAAAGGGAGGAAAACTATGGCTACACCTTC. The V call is TRBV2, the J call TRBJ1-2; D remains ambiguous. V lost 2 bases to trimming and J lost 2 bases, with 9 bases between them. Germline-derived CDR1 and CDR2 are SNHLY and FYNNEI. The CDR3 extends over 14 amino acids.

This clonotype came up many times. CDR3 in amino acids: CASSLESGYYNEQFF. In nucleotides, the CDR3 is TGTGCCAGCAGCTTAGAATCCGGCTACTACAATGAGCAGTTCTTC. This rearrangement joins TRBV7-8 to TRBJ2-1; D is unresolved. CDR1 is SGHVS, CDR2 FQNEAQ, per germline. This CDR3 is 15 amino acids long. Trimming pared 1 base from V and 3 bases from J, leaving 10 bases between. The variable domain in full, completed from reference TRBV7-8 and TRBJ2-1, reads GAGVSQSPRYKVAKRGQDVALRCDPISGHVSLFWYQQALGQGPEFLTYFQNEAQLDKSGLPSDRFFAERPEGSVSTLKIQRTQQEDSAVYLCASSLESGYYNEQFFGPGTRLTVL.

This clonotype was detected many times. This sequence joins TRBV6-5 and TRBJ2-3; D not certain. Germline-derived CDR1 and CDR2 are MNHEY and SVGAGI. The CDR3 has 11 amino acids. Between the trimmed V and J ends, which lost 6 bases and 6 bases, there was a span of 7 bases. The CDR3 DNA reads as TGTGCCAGCAGGGACGGGGATACGCAGTATTTT. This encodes CASRDGDTQYF.

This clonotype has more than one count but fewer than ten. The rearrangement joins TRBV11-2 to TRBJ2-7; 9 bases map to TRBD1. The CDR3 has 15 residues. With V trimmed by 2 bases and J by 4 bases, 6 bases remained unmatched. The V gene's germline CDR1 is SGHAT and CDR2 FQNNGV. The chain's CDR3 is CASSLQGTGWYEQYF. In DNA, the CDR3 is TGTGCCAGCAGCTTACAGGGGACAGGGTGGTACGAGCAGTACTTC.